This TCR beta chain was recovered during a study of T cell repertoires in aging, cancer and after chemotherapy (dated by TCRdb to about 2019). With respect to the entire study: Six donor age groups were covered, ranging from 30 or younger up to 70 or older, and each group contained at least three individuals. To look at immunoaging and at how T cells reconstitute after chemotherapy, the study profiled TCR beta repertoires in peripheral blood from both healthy donors and cancer patients. The cohort comprised about 220 cancer patients, 85 to 94 with hematological and approximately 120 with solid cancers, plus 95 healthy donors as a reference group. Paired pre- and post-chemotherapy samples in the solid tumor group came from brain tumor (glioblastoma) patients receiving temozolomide-based therapy. In total, the full dataset held millions of TCR reads. Overall study results and their limits: Significantly lower blood TCR diversity and higher clonality were observed in untreated patients with hematological or solid cancers than in age-matched healthy donors. The authors noted that the repertoire data do not allow conclusions about immunological memory after chemotherapy. In healthy donors, the drop in TCR diversity with age came mainly from a loss of richness, whereas in cancer patients a loss of evenness also played a part. In both cancer cohorts, the median generation probability rose over the chemotherapy interval, which suggests that the repertoire was reconstituted through rebound thymic output.

Rearranged TRB sequences spanning V, D and J segments were amplified by multiplex touch-down PCR using a mixed TRB-A/B primer pool. Two consecutive PCR reactions with Phusion HS II polymerase added Illumina adapters and sample indices to the amplicons. Amplicons were gel-purified with the NucleoSpin Gel and PCR Clean-up kit, then checked with Qubit and an Agilent 2100 Bioanalyzer. Sequencing of libraries was carried out on an Illumina MiSeq in 600-cycle, single-indexed, paired-end runs. The source study handled its data this way. MiXCR versions 2.12 and 3.0.5 were used to process the TRB sequences. A clone was defined as each unique CDR3 nucleotide sequence, and only productive sequences supported by at least two reads were kept. The repertoire metrics were Shannon diversity, evenness, clonality (defined as one minus evenness), and alpha-parameterized diversity profiles covering alpha 0 to 5. The IGoR algorithm was used to calculate generation probabilities for clones in the paired samples taken before and after chemotherapy. The raw public reads went through TCRdb reprocessing: fastp at Q25, MiXCR clone calling, in-frame beta chains kept. Rows are unified per CDR3 protein, each entry keeping the most common DNA and genes. TCRdb, not the authors, supplied the V and J calls. The sample data list 15,000 to 20,000 distinct CDR3 sequences, and over 35% of these were observed just once. The ten largest make up 15% to 20% of the sample.

The CDR3 has 12 amino acids, counting the end cysteine and phenylalanine. Only the CDR3 part of the read is kept: 36 bases, read in frame from the first base. Trimming costs V 2 bases and J 4 bases, and their ends lie 5 bases apart. CDR1 and CDR2, per the germline V gene (reference sequence), are GTSNPN and SVGIG. In this sample, this clonotype turned up a few times. Its binding antigen is unknown. No much larger clone exists at a distance of one base, and base qualities are not known. Genomic DNA extracted from peripheral blood, rather than sorted cells or RNA, was used as the source for amplification of TCR beta rearrangements.

In this chain, TRBV30 is recombined with TRBJ2-2; no D segment can be confidently identified. The TCR comes from a human donor with a solid tumor. Sequencing input: blood. The sequenced DNA is TGTGCCTGGAGTCTGGGCACCGGGGAGCTGTTTTTT. Translated, it reads CAWSLGTGELFF.